The clone carrying this T cell receptor (beta chain) rates as medium-sized. Its antigen remains unidentified. The same CDR3 also results from other DNA sequences found in this sample. The data were obtained in a study of immune cell composition in non-small cell lung cancer. J lost 2 bases, V lost 4 bases, and 5 bases had no gene match. Germline lookup yields CDR1 SGHTS and CDR2 YDEGEE. This CDR3 comprises 14 residues. Generated by immunoSEQ multiplex PCR, the TCRdb table keeps only in-frame clones and is missing some. The table has about 6,600 clones, roughly three quarters seen once. Normal lung was sampled as far from the tumour as possible, at least 3 cm. Study results and caveats: Dominant in vivo tumour-associated clones were not shown to share tumour-reactive sequences. Tumour-associated clones >0.5% occurred in approximately 34% of adenocarcinomas, over 60% of squamous.

The chain couples TRBV5-8 to TRBJ2-7; 8 bases map to TRBD2. The TCR originated in a human donor with non-small cell lung cancer. Sequences were obtained from non-adjacent lung tissue. The CDR3 region has the DNA TGTGCCAGCAGCCCGGGGGGGTCCCCCTACGAGCAGTACTTC. This translates into CASSPGGSPYEQYF. Filled out from reference TRBV5-8 and TRBJ2-7, the complete variable domain reads EAGVTQSPTHLIKTRGQQATLRCSPISGHTSVYWYQQALGLGLQFLLWYDEGEERNRGNFPPRFSGRQFPNYSSELNVNALELEDSALYLCASSPGGSPYEQYFGPGTRLTVT.